The table lists the clone carrying this T cell receptor beta chain with many counts. Its antigen is as yet unknown. The sample is drawn from a study of T cell repertoires in cytomegalovirus infection. Germline V gene data show CDR1 as SGHVS and CDR2 as FNYEAQ. The CDR3 consists of 13 residues. The ends were cut back, 1 base at V and 7 bases at J, with 11 bases in the middle. One entry per CDR3 protein results from TCRdb running MiXCR on the reads. The top ten hold less than 20% of the sample, which has roughly 45,000 distinct CDR3 sequences, 20% seen once. The TCR was taken from a human donor in good health (CMV status not recorded). Some clones in this sample may be carry-over from other donors' samples. The sample taken for sequencing was PBMCs, sequenced either directly or after in vitro stimulation (not recorded which). This chain joins TRBV7-6 and TRBJ2-7; perhaps TRBD2 as D (5 bases). CDR3 DNA sequence: TGTGCCAGCAGCTTAGGATCCTCGGGGGAGCAGTACTTC. Protein product: CASSLGSSGEQYF.